A selection of T cell receptor beta chains follows, all from one sample in a study of T cell responses to AZD1222 COVID-19 vaccine. Sequencing used immunoSEQ multiplex PCR; TCRdb keeps in-frame clones, though not all of them. The sample shows some 150,000 clones, roughly 90% of them seen only once. This specimen was peripheral blood, taken 28 days after the second dose of the MenACWY control vaccine. These receptors all stem from an adult who received the MenACWY meningococcal vaccine as a control. The CDR3 runs from the conserved cysteine through the conserved F or W. A D gene is named only where the DNA matches it firmly. Size tells how often a clone was seen (once, few, many) or the class of an expanded clone, and some rows leave it out.

j_call d_call v_call clone_size cdr3_nt cdr3_aa
TRBJ1-4 . TRBV18 . TGTGCCAGCTCACTTGATCTCCTAGGGAATGAAAAACTGTTTTTT CASSLDLLGNEKLFF
TRBJ2-7 TRBD1 TRBV27 . TGTGCCAGCAGAACGGGACAGGGTGGCGAGCAGTACTTC CASRTGQGGEQYF
TRBJ2-1 . TRBV19 . TGTGCCAGTAGTATGAGGGCCAATGAGCAGTTCTTC CASSMRANEQFF
TRBJ1-1 TRBD1 TRBV7-9 . TGTGCCAGCAGCCCTAGGGGGACAGCAAACACTGAAGCTTTCTTT CASSPRGTANTEAFF
TRBJ1-1 . TRBV11-3 . TGTGCCAGCAGCTTAGGGGGTGGCGGGAACACTGAAGCTTTCTTT CASSLGGGGNTEAFF
TRBJ1-4 . TRBV7-2 . TGTGCCAGCAGCTTAGAACCAGAAGAAAAACTGTTTTTT CASSLEPEEKLFF
TRBJ1-2 TRBD1 TRBV20-1 . TGCAGTGCTAGTCGGGGGACAGTCGAAGGCTACACCTTC CSASRGTVEGYTF
TRBJ2-2 TRBD1 TRBV7-3 . TGTGCCAGCAGCTCTATGACAGGGACGGACACCGGGGAGCTGTTTTTT CASSSMTGTDTGELFF
TRBJ1-1 . TRBV19 . TGTGCCAGTAGTATAGGGCCGGGGGGCGACCCTGAAGCTTTCTTT CASSIGPGGDPEAFF
TRBJ1-2 . TRBV28 . TGTGCCAGCAGTTTTTCAAGCTATGGCTACACCTTC CASSFSSYGYTF
TRBJ1-1 . TRBV14 once TGTGCCAGCAGTGAAGATTGGGGTGATGCGGAAGCTTTCTTT CASSEDWGDAEAFF
TRBJ1-2 TRBD1 TRBV30 . TGTGCCTGGAGTGTAGGGACAGCCCTTTACACCTTC CAWSVGTALYTF
TRBJ1-1 . TRBV6-5 . TGTGCCAGCAGAATCAGGGGCGCTGAAGCTTTCTTT CASRIRGAEAFF
TRBJ1-5 . TRBV7-6 . TGTGCCAGCAGCTTGAAAGAGGGTCAGCCCCAGCATTTT CASSLKEGQPQHF
TRBJ1-1 . TRBV5-5 . TGTGCCAGCAGCTTGGAGGTACGCCGGAACACTGAAGCTTTCTTT CASSLEVRRNTEAFF
TRBJ2-6 . TRBV6-6 . TGTGCCAGCAGTTACGAAAGGGGGAGGGCCAACGTCCTGACTTTC CASSYERGRANVLTF
TRBJ1-4 . TRBV6-1 . TGTGCCAGCAGTGAAAGGACAGCAACTAATGAAAAACTGTTTTTT CASSERTATNEKLFF
TRBJ2-3 . TRBV24-1 . TGTGCCACCAGTGATTTGACAGGGCCGAGCACAGATACGCAGTATTTT CATSDLTGPSTDTQYF
TRBJ1-6 TRBD1 TRBV27 once TGTGCCAGCAGTTCTCGACCGGGACAGGGATTTTCACCCCTCCACTTT CASSSRPGQGFSPLHF
TRBJ1-2 . TRBV18 . TGTGCCAGCTCAGTACAGGGTAACTATGGCTACACCTTC CASSVQGNYGYTF
TRBJ2-1 TRBD2 TRBV5-4 . TGTGCCAGCAGCTTGGGCGGGAGTCAACTTTGGGAGCAGTTCTTC CASSLGGSQLWEQFF
TRBJ1-6 . TRBV28 few TGTGCCAGCAGTTCCCGCCGGGACAACTATAATTCACCCCTCCACTTT CASSSRRDNYNSPLHF
TRBJ2-5 TRBD1 TRBV10-3 . TGTGCCACACAGCCGGGGACAGGGAGGGAAGAGACCCAGTACTTC CATQPGTGREETQYF
TRBJ1-2 . TRBV5-1 . TGCGCCAGCAGCGAGGGTACTAACTATGGCTACACCTTC CASSEGTNYGYTF
TRBJ1-1 . TRBV6-2/TRBV6-3 few TGTGCCAGCAGTAAAAGGGGAGACACTGAAGCTTTCTTT CASSKRGDTEAFF
TRBJ2-5 . TRBV11-3 . TGTGCCAGCAGCTCGGCCGGGAGTGAGACCCAGTACTTC CASSSAGSETQYF
TRBJ1-1 . TRBV5-4 . TGTGCCAGCAGCTTGGGGGGTAACGCGTATCCCACTGAAGCTTTCTTT CASSLGGNAYPTEAFF
TRBJ1-2 TRBD1 TRBV19 . TGTGCCAGTAGTGCCCGTGGCAGGGGGTTTAACTATGGCTACACCTTC CASSARGRGFNYGYTF
TRBJ2-7 TRBD1 TRBV7-2 . TGTGCCAGCAGGAAACGGGACAGCTACGAGCAGTACTTC CASRKRDSYEQYF
TRBJ2-7 . TRBV6-6 . TGTGCCAGCAGTTACTTTCCGACTGGCTACGAGCAGTACTTC CASSYFPTGYEQYF
TRBJ1-2 . TRBV4-1 . TGCGCCAGCAGCCAAAATCGGGATCCTAACTATGGCTACACCTTC CASSQNRDPNYGYTF
TRBJ1-5 TRBD1 TRBV28 . TGTGCCAGCAGTTTAGGGACAGGGGGCGATCAGCCCCAGCATTTT CASSLGTGGDQPQHF
TRBJ2-3 TRBD1 TRBV18 . TGTGCCAGCTCACCAATACAGGGGAGTGGTACAGATACGCAGTATTTT CASSPIQGSGTDTQYF
TRBJ1-3 . TRBV5-1 . TGCGCCAGCAGCTTGGTGGGCGGGCGAGGTGGAAACACCATATATTTT CASSLVGGRGGNTIYF
TRBJ2-3 TRBD1 TRBV24-1 . TGTGCCACCAGTGATGGACAGGGCCGCACAGATACGCAGTATTTT CATSDGQGRTDTQYF
TRBJ2-2 . TRBV11-3 few TGTGCCAGCAGCTTAGAATGGTCCGGGGAGCTGTTTTTT CASSLEWSGELFF
TRBJ2-3 . TRBV14 . TGTGCCAGCAGCCAAGATAGGGGGGGGCCACGCACAGATACGCAGTATTTT CASSQDRGGPRTDTQYF
TRBJ2-7 TRBD2 TRBV11-3 . TGTGCCAGCAGCATTACTAGCGGGAGTGGAGAGCAGTACTTC CASSITSGSGEQYF
TRBJ2-1 . TRBV6-5 few TGTGCCAGCAGCACCGGACGAGGTGAGCAGTTCTTC CASSTGRGEQFF
TRBJ1-2 TRBD1 TRBV7-9 . TGTGCCAGCAGCTGGACAGGGAGAGGATATGGCTACACCTTC CASSWTGRGYGYTF
TRBJ1-2 TRBD1 TRBV10-3 . TGTGCCATCAGTCCCAGCTTCGGGACAGGCGGGACTAACTATGGCTACACCTTC CAISPSFGTGGTNYGYTF
TRBJ1-1 TRBD1 TRBV7-8 . TGTGCCAGCAGCTTGGGCACAGGGGGCGCCTCGCGGACTGAAGCTTTCTTT CASSLGTGGASRTEAFF
TRBJ1-2 . TRBV7-9 . TGTGCCAGCAGCTTAGAATCGGGGGCCCTTGGCTACACCTTC CASSLESGALGYTF
TRBJ1-1 . TRBV11-2 . TGTGCCAGCAGCCCAAAAATCAGGGACAAGGGCACTGAAGCTTTCTTT CASSPKIRDKGTEAFF
TRBJ2-1 TRBD2 TRBV18 few TGTGCCAGCTCACCCCCCTCCGGGGCGGGACTAGCCTCTGAGCAGTTCTTC CASSPPSGAGLASEQFF
TRBJ1-2 TRBD1 TRBV6-5 . TGTGCCAGCAGTTCACAAGGGGGCGGCTATGGCTACACCTTC CASSSQGGGYGYTF
TRBJ2-2 . TRBV13 . TGTGCCAGCAGCTCTCCCGGCGGACCGAACACCGGGGAGCTGTTTTTT CASSSPGGPNTGELFF
TRBJ1-2 . TRBV7-2 . TGTGCCAGCAGCCCCCAACCCGACCCACCCTATGGCTACACCTTC CASSPQPDPPYGYTF
TRBJ2-7 . TRBV5-6 . TGTGCCAGCAGCTTGCCCACCGGGACCCCTTTGACCTACGAGCAGTACTTC CASSLPTGTPLTYEQYF
TRBJ2-2 . TRBV6-5 . TGTGCCAGCAGTTACTCAAATTCCGGGGTCGGGGAGCTGTTTTTT CASSYSNSGVGELFF
TRBJ2-1 . TRBV7-3 once TGTGCCAGCAGCTTAACAACAGCGACCTCCTACAATGAGCAGTTCTTC CASSLTTATSYNEQFF
TRBJ2-1 TRBD2 TRBV11-3 . TGTGCCAGCAGCTTCCAATTAGCGGGAGGCCACAATGAGCAGTTCTTC CASSFQLAGGHNEQFF
TRBJ1-1 . TRBV6-1 . TGTGCCAGCAGTGAGACAGCCCGAGGCACTGAAGCTTTCTTT CASSETARGTEAFF